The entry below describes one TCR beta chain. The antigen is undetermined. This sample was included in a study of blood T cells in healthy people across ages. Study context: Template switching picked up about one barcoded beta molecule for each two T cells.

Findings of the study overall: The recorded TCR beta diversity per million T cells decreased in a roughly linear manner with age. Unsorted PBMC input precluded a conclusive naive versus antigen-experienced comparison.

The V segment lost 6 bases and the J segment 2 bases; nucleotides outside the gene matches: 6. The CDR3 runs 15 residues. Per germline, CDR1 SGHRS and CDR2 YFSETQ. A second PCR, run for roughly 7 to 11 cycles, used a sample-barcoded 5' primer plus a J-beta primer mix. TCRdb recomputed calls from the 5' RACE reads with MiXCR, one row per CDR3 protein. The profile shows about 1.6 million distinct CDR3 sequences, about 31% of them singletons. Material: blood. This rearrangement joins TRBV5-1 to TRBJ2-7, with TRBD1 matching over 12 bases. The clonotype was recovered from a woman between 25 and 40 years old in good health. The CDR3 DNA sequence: TGCGCCAGCACCCACGGGACAGGGGGCACCTACGAGCAGTACTTC. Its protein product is CASTHGTGGTYEQYF.